This TCR beta chain was profiled in a study of molecular identifiers for immune sequencing clone quantification. TCRdb recomputed calls from the PCR reads with MiXCR, one row per CDR3 protein. The table lists about 500,000 distinct CDR3 sequences, about 21% of them singletons. V was pared by 7 bases and J by 0 bases, with 15 bases of the junction left unmatched. The CDR3 consists of 18 residues. The V gene is TRBV23-1, the J gene TRBJ2-1; 7 bases are a match to TRBD2. TRBV23-1 is filed as an ORF, its function uncertain. Sequencing was carried out using naive CD8+ T cells from blood, with Jurkat cell RNA spiked in. Regarding subset: FACS-sorted CD8+CD4-CCR7+CD45RA+ naive T cells. The receptor was isolated from a human donor in good health. Some libraries in this study had Jurkat cell RNA spiked in. The CDR3 region is CASIGTKLYRPSYNEQFF. The CDR3 nucleotides are TGCGCCAGCATCGGGACTAAACTCTATCGGCCCTCCTACAATGAGCAGTTCTTC.